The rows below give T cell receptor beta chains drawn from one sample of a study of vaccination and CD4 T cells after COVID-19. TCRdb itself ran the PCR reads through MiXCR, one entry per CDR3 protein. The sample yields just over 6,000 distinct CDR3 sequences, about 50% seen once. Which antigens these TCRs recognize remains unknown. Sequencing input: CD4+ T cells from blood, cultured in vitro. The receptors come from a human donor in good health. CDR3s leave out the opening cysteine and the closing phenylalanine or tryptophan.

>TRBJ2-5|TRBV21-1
ASSKVLEAQETQY
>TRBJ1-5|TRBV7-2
ASSPRHIRSNQPQH
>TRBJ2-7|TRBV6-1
ASSGSGREIVEQY
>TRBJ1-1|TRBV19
ASRQETEAF
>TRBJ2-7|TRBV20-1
SASLGFIEQY
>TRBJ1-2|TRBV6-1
ASSPTRGARGYT
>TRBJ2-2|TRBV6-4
ASSDGQSAGELF
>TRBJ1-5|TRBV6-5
ASSYGGQGSNQPQH
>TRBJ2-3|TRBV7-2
ASSLVGTGFIWDTQY
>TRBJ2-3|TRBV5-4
ASSLDSTDTQY
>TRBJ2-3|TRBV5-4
ASSFSRGGSTDTQY
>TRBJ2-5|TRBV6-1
ASSTGSAKTQY
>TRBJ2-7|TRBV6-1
ASTPSGGLYEQY
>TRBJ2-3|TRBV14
ASSREPGVMADTQY
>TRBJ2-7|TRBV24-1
ATSDTPGGQNYEQY
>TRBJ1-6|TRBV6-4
ASSDGTRGSPLH
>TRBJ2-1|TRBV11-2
ASSLAGVLAGNEQF
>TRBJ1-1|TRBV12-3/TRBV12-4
ASSPGPGAF
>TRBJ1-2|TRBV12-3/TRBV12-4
ASRRGTNGYT
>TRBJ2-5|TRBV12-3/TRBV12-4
ASSLGGLSGETQY
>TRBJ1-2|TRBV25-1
ASSDPLGYYGYT
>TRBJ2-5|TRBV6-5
ASSYLGRQETQY
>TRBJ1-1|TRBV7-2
ASSLGWTDEAF
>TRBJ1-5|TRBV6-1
ASSRPQGPQH
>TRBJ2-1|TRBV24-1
ATSDLSTGTRQF
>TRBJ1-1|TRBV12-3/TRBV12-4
ASRSRTEAF
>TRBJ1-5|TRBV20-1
SASFQGGQPQH
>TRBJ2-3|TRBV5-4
ASSRTSAVTDTQY
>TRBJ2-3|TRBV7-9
ASSQGTTDTQY
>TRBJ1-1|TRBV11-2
ASSFSGGTEAF
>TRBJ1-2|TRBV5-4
ASSLAPRTNYGYT
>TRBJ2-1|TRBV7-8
ASSLSEIGSYNEQF
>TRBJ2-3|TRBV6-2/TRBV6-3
ASSWGLWGGTDTQY
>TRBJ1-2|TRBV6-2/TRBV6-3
ASRRPGGLENYGYT
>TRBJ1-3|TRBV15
ATSRGQGTGNTIY
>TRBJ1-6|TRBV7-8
ASSLIGGTDNSPLH
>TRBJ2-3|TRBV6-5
ASSLGISGGSTDTQY
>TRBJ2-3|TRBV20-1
SARGGGDSTDTQY
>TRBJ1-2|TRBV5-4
ASSLSGRVSDYGYT
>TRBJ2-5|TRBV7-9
ASSFSAGGFGETQY
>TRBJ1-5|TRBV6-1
ASSATGTGRQPQH
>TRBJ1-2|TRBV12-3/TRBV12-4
ASSSHGGTRYGYT
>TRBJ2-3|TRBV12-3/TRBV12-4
ASSWNGGAITSTDTQY
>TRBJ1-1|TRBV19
ASSTVSGNTEAF
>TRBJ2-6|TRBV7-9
ASSRQGTGANVLT
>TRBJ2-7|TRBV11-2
ASKGRDYEQY
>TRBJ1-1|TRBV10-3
AIRGQPNTEAF
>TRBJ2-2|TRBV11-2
ASSFEALGRELF
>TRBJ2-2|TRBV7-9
ASSARNPTGELF
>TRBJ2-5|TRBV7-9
ASSFKSVGRGRETQY
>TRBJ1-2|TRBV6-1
ASSSHRDRGILNYGYT
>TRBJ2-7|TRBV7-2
ASSLEDRNYEQY
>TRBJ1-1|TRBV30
AWRQPGQGAATEAF